Below, one TCR beta chain is given with its context. Its specificity is not known. The sample is drawn from a study of T cell responses to AZD1222 COVID-19 vaccine. Study as a whole: Second-dose intervals near 4 or 12 weeks were combined.

Repertoires were generated with immunoSEQ multiplex PCR, while TCRdb's copy carries only in-frame clones and drops some. The sample has over 95,000 clones; 87% are singletons. The study, taken as a whole, reports: Among the donors, most were white British and more were female, and clonal diversity was possibly underestimated. Only 5 to 7 individuals given AZD1222 were seropositive at baseline. Spike as a whole was targeted by vaccine-associated CD4 TCRs, dominant at 160-218 and 743-854.

V gave up 4 bases and J gave up 5 bases, with 11 bases separating them. There are 14 residues in the CDR3. CDR1 and CDR2 (germline): LNHDA, SQIVND (reference sequence). This sequence joins TRBV19 and TRBJ2-2; the D call may be TRBD1 or TRBD2 (6 bases each). Sequencing was performed on peripheral blood, taken on day 0 of AZD1222 vaccination. The TCR originated in an adult in good health. Here the CDR3 DNA reads TGTGCCAGTAGTAGGGGGGCAGGGACCGGGGAGCTGTTTTTT. The encoded protein is CASSRGAGTGELFF. The variable domain in full, with the rest retrieved from reference TRBV19 and TRBJ2-2, is DGGITQSPKYLFRKEGQNVTLSCEQNLNHDAMYWYRQDPGQGLRLIYYSQIVNDFQKGDIAEGYSVSREKKESFPLTVTSAQKNPTAFYLCASSRGAGTGELFFGEGSRLTVL.